This T cell receptor beta chain derives from a study of beta chain features in type 1 diabetes. General study results and limits: Type 1 diabetes patients had TCRB CDR3s that were shorter (moderately but significantly so) in all four CD4+ subsets. Cells carrying high TCR expression could end up over-represented when cDNA is sequenced.

Germline loops: CDR1 ENHRY, CDR2 SYGVKD. There are 15 residues in the CDR3. The ends lost 9 bases at V and 3 bases at J; junction bases unmatched: 10. This clone was seen a few times. Its cognate antigen is unknown. Isolated RNA was reverse transcribed in full, so expressed TCRB transcripts were sequenced. Profiled with immunoSEQ multiplex PCR; TCRdb holds only in-frame clones, not every one. The repertoire holds some 700,000 clones, with around an eighth as singletons. Naive, central memory, regulatory and stem cell-like memory cells within the CD4+ compartment were sorted using CD45RO/CCR7/CD25/CD127/CD95/CD27.

The clonotype was recovered from a man aged 18 to 29 with type 1 diabetes. The genes are TRBV10-3 and TRBJ1-3; 8 positions match TRBD1. The material sequenced was naive CD4+ T cells from blood. CDR3 protein: CAIRGQGEGGNTIYF. CDR3 nucleotides: TGTGCCATAAGAGGACAGGGAGAGGGTGGAAACACCATATATTTT.